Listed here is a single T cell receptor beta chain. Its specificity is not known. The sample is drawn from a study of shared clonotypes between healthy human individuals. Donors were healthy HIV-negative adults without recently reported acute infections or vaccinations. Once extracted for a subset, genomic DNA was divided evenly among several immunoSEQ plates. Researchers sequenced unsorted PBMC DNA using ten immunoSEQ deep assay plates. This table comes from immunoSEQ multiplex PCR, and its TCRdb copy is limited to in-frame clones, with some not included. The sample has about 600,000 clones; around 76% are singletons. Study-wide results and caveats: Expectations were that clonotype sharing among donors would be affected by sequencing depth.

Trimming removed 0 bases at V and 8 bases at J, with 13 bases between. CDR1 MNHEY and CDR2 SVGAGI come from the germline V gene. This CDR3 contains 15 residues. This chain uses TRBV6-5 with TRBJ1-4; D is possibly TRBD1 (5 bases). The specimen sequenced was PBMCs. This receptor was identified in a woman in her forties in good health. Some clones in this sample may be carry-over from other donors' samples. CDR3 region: CASSYSLGAGEKLFF. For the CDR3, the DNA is TGTGCCAGCAGTTACTCGTTAGGGGCCGGGGAAAAACTGTTTTTT.